These T cell receptor beta chains were read from a single sample in a study of control samples from healthy donors and cancer patients. Assay: immunoSEQ multiplex PCR; the TCRdb copy retains only in-frame clones and omits some. The data hold approximately 170,000 clones, with over 85% observed a single time. Specimen: blood. The receptors stem from a woman aged 60-70 years in good health. CDR3s include the opening cysteine and the closing phenylalanine or tryptophan. The D gene is left open where the match is weak. The listing skips clone size in some rows; elsewhere it reads once, few, many or a size class.

NA | once | TRBJ1-4 | TRBV18 | TGTGCCAGCTCGCTGATACAGACAACTAATGAAAAACTGTTTTTT | CASSLIQTTNEKLFF
NA | NA | TRBJ1-1 | TRBV14 | TGTGCCAGCAGCCAAGGAAGAGCAGAAGCTTTCTTT | CASSQGRAEAFF
TRBD1 | NA | TRBJ1-4 | TRBV7-6 | TGTGCCAGCAGCCTCGGGACAGGTTATAATGAAAAACTGTTTTTT | CASSLGTGYNEKLFF
NA | NA | TRBJ1-3 | TRBV19 | TGTGCCAGTAGTATCACTTCGGCAGGACTGAGGTCTGGAAACACCATATATTTT | CASSITSAGLRSGNTIYF
TRBD1 | NA | TRBJ2-3 | TRBV9 | TGTGCCAGCAGCGGTGCAGGGGGATATAGCACAGATACGCAGTATTTT | CASSGAGGYSTDTQYF
TRBD2 | NA | TRBJ2-5 | TRBV11-2 | TGTGCCAGCAGCTTGGGGACTACCCAAGAGACCCAGTACTTC | CASSLGTTQETQYF
NA | NA | TRBJ1-1 | TRBV6-5 | TGTGCCAGCATGCCGCAGGAGCCGAACACTGAAGCTTTCTTT | CASMPQEPNTEAFF
NA | NA | TRBJ1-1 | TRBV15 | TGTGCCACCAGCAGGGCGGGGACGGACACTGAAGCTTTCTTT | CATSRAGTDTEAFF
TRBD2 | NA | TRBJ2-2 | TRBV6-1 | TGTGCCAGCAGTGAACTAGCGGGGGACACCGGGGAGCTGTTTTTT | CASSELAGDTGELFF
NA | NA | TRBJ1-1 | TRBV11-2 | TGTGCCAGCAGCTCGAGCCTTTTGAACACTGAAGCTTTCTTT | CASSSSLLNTEAFF
NA | NA | TRBJ2-3 | TRBV2 | TGTGCCAGCAGTGCGTCCAGGCGAAGCACAGATACGCAGTATTTT | CASSASRRSTDTQYF
TRBD1 | once | TRBJ2-3 | TRBV7-8 | TGTGCCAGCAGCCCCAACAGGGGGCGCCGTGCAGATACGCAGTATTTT | CASSPNRGRRADTQYF
NA | NA | TRBJ2-7 | TRBV5-6 | TGTGCCAGCGGAACGACCGTACCCCCCTACGAGCAGTACTTC | CASGTTVPPYEQYF
NA | NA | TRBJ1-5 | TRBV30 | TGTGCCTGGAGCGCTGACAGAGATCAGCCCCAGCATTTT | CAWSADRDQPQHF
NA | NA | TRBJ1-3 | TRBV10-3 | TGTGCCATCCAGGGGAGGATTTCGACTGGAAACACCATATATTTT | CAIQGRISTGNTIYF
TRBD1 | few | TRBJ1-6 | TRBV14 | TGTGCCAGCAGCCAAGGAGCTAACAGGGGCGGGAGATCACCCCTCCACTTT | CASSQGANRGGRSPLHF
TRBD2 | NA | TRBJ2-1 | TRBV6-1 | TGTGCCAGCAGTGAATCATACCTAGCGGGGGGAAACTCCTACAATGAGCAGTTCTTC | CASSESYLAGGNSYNEQFF